Each of the 20 T cell receptor beta chains below was sequenced from the same sample in a study of blood T cell repertoires in COVID-19. The method was immunoSEQ multiplex PCR; TCRdb's version includes in-frame clones alone and lacks a portion of them. The table records fewer than 400,000 clones, 87% of them present only once. The material sequenced was PBMCs or T cells enriched from blood (not recorded which). All receptors derive from a woman in her forties or fifties who had recovered from COVID-19.

The chain is built from TRBV27 and TRBJ2-5, with D unclear. Germline V gene sequence: CDR1 MNHEY, CDR2 SMNVEV (reference sequence). This CDR3 is 11 amino acids long. V shed 5 bases and J shed 7 bases, with 8 bases lying between them. The CDR3 nucleotides are TGTGCCAGCAGTACCGGTGGGACCCAGTACTTC. Translated: CASSTGGTQYF.

A single count supports this clone. The rearrangement uses TRBV21-1 and TRBJ1-5; the table's D call, TRBD1, has no DNA check behind it. TRBV21-1 is a pseudogene locus. This CDR3 is 17 amino acids long. The DNA for the CDR3 is TGTGCCAGCAAAAGGGGAGGCCGGACAGGCAGCAATCAGCCCCAGCATTTT. Protein product: CASKRGGRTGSNQPQHF.

This clone was picked up one time. This sequence joins TRBV6-5 and TRBJ1-2; D possibly corresponds to TRBD1 (6 bases). The germline V and J ends were trimmed by 2 bases and 6 bases, with 16 bases remaining between them. CDR3 length equals 15 residues. Germline loops: CDR1 MNHEY, CDR2 SVGAGI. CDR3 nucleotide sequence: TGTGCCAGCAGTTACCTTATAACAGGGTTCGATGGCTACACCTTC. Its translation is CASSYLITGFDGYTF.

This clone was observed a single time. At one end, the junction sequence differs from germline, possibly due to a read error. This sequence joins TRBV6-1 and TRBJ1-2; D is uncertain. Germline values: CDR1 MNHNS, CDR2 SASEGT. The CDR3 has 13 residues. The CDR3 protein is CASSEVSTNLWTF. CDR3 DNA sequence: TGTGCCAGCAGCGAAGTATCTACCAACTTGTGGACCTTC.

The chain links TRBV30 to TRBJ1-5; no definite D call. The CDR3 has 13 amino acids. Germline-derived CDR1 and CDR2 are GTSNPN and SVGIG (reference sequence). Trimming removed 2 bases at V and 6 bases at J, with 11 bases between. CDR3 amino acids: CAWSTLRGQPQHF. The DNA for the CDR3 is TGTGCCTGGAGTACCCTCCGAGGTCAGCCCCAGCATTTT.

This clone was found a few times. The chain employs TRBV2 and TRBJ2-1; D possibly corresponds to TRBD2 (5 bases). The CDR3 runs to 14 residues. V lost 7 bases, J lost 4 bases, and 14 bases lay in between. Germline CDR1 SNHLY, CDR2 FYNNEI. The CDR3 DNA follows: TGTGCCAGCATGCCGGACTTTAATTACAATGAGCAGTTCTTC. Residues: CASMPDFNYNEQFF. The whole variable domain, filled in from reference TRBV2 and TRBJ2-1, reads EPEVTQTPSHQVTQMGQEVILRCVPISNHLYFYWYRQILGQKVEFLVSFYNNEISEKSEIFDDQFSVERPDGSNFTLKIRSTKLEDSAMYFCASMPDFNYNEQFFGPGTRLTVL.

The gene calls are TRBV7-8 and TRBJ1-6; 7 nucleotides agree with TRBD1. Per germline, CDR1 SGHVS and CDR2 FQNEAQ. This CDR3 spans 16 amino acids. Germline trimming cut 4 bases from V and 7 bases from J; bases unmatched to any gene: 10. The CDR3, as DNA: TGTGCCAGCAGCTCGGGACAGACGACGGGCAATTCACCCCTCCACTTT. Amino acids: CASSSGQTTGNSPLHF.

The V gene is TRBV5-1, the J gene TRBJ1-1; no firm D call. The CDR3 sequence is 14 residues long. CDR1 and CDR2 from the germline V gene are SGHRS and YFSETQ. V lost 4 bases and J lost 10, with 20 bases in between. The CDR3 DNA follows: TGCGCCAGCAGCCTCCAGGACCCCTGGGGAGGAGCTTTCTTT. Its protein is CASSLQDPWGGAFF.

The chain links TRBV19 to TRBJ2-7; 8 bases map to TRBD2. The CDR3 runs to 14 residues. Germline V lookup: CDR1 LNHDA, CDR2 SQIVND (reference sequence). The junction had 5 bases not matched to a gene; V was cut back by 4 bases and J by 3 bases. The CDR3 DNA is TGTGCCAGTAGTAAAGCGGGGGCCCTCTACGAGCAGTACTTC. Residues: CASSKAGALYEQYF.

V usage is TRBV11-1 and J usage is TRBJ2-7; 7 bases are a match to TRBD1. The germline V gene has CDR1 SGHAT and CDR2 FQDESV (reference sequence). This CDR3 has 15 amino acids. After removal of 6 bases from V and 2 bases from J, the junction contained 10 bases not matched to a gene. The CDR3 DNA is TGTGCCAGCAGTGGTGAGGGGGCGCTGACCTACGAGCAGTACTTC. It is translated as CASSGEGALTYEQYF.

The chain joins TRBV11-2 to TRBJ2-1; unclear D gene. There are 15 residues in the CDR3. CDR1 is SGHAT and CDR2 is FQNNGV in the germline V gene. V was shortened by 2 bases and J by 10 bases, with 18 bases between the two germline ends. The CDR3 region has the DNA TGTGCCAGCAGCTTACCAACCTCCAGCAGGTGGGAGCAGTTCTTC. Translating gives CASSLPTSSRWEQFF.

The chain uses TRBV19 and TRBJ1-1, with 9 bases lining up with TRBD1. Germline-derived CDR1 and CDR2 are LNHDA and SQIVND (reference sequence). Trimming took 6 bases from V and 3 from J; bases not matched to a gene: 2. The CDR3 spans 13 residues. The CDR3 loop reads CASSWTGDTEAFF. For the CDR3, the DNA is TGTGCCAGTAGCTGGACAGGGGACACTGAAGCTTTCTTT.

The V call is TRBV3-1 (or the pseudogene TRBV3-2), the J call TRBJ2-7; 10 bases align to TRBD1. The CDR3 contains 16 residues. The junction had 4 bases not matched to a gene; V was cut back by 2 bases and J by 0 bases. Germline V gene data show CDR1 as LGHDT and CDR2 as YNNKEL (reference sequence). The CDR3 loop reads CASSQPRTGGSYEQYF. The CDR3 nucleotides read TGTGCCAGCAGCCAACCTCGGACAGGGGGCTCCTACGAGCAGTACTTC.

The table lists this clone with a count of one. The chain carries TRBV11-2 and TRBJ2-7; D call uncertain. Trimming removed 1 base at V and 4 bases at J, with 14 bases between. The CDR3 runs to 15 residues. Germline CDR1 and CDR2: SGHAT and FQNNGV. The CDR3 sequence is CASSLARTYFYEQYF. In nucleotides, the CDR3 is TGTGCCAGCAGCTTAGCCCGAACTTACTTTTACGAGCAGTACTTC.

Many counts were recorded for this clone. Written as DNA, the CDR3 is TGTGCCAGCAGCTTGCCTGCAGGGGGCAATGGTTTCTTT. It specifies CASSLPAGGNGFF. The chain links TRBV7-9 to TRBJ1-1; TRBD1 matches 8 bases. This CDR3 comprises 13 residues. V lost 3 bases to trimming and J lost 13 bases; unmatched junction nucleotides: 10. Germline values: CDR1 SEHNR, CDR2 FQNEAQ (reference sequence).

V is TRBV3-1 (or the pseudogene TRBV3-2) and J is TRBJ2-7; a weak D match, TRBD1 (5 bases). Germline CDR1 reads LGHDT; CDR2 reads YNNKEL (reference sequence). CDR3 size: 14 residues. Trimming removed 0 bases from V and 4 bases from J, with 10 bases in between. CDR3 in DNA: TGTGCCAGCAGCCAAGATCCAGGGCCGTACGAGCAGTACTTC. Protein product: CASSQDPGPYEQYF.

V is TRBV5-6 and J is TRBJ1-2; a possible D gene is TRBD1 (5 bases). V lost 6 bases to trimming and J lost 5 bases, with 23 bases between them. Looked up from germline, CDR1 is SGHDT and CDR2 is YYEEEE. This CDR3 has 16 amino acids. CDR3 region: CASTKLGQRKDYGYTF. In DNA, the CDR3 is TGTGCCAGCACCAAACTGGGGCAGCGAAAAGATTATGGCTACACCTTC.

As for this clone: At one of its ends the junction is not consistent with the germline gene, which may arise from a read error. CDR3 sequence reads: CASSPDRGAGETQYF. CDR3 DNA sequence: TGTGCTAGCAGCCCGGACAGGGGAGCGGGAGAGACCCAGTACTTC. This sequence joins TRBV7-7 and TRBJ2-5; 9 nucleotides line up with TRBD1. The CDR3 runs to 15 residues. Germline values: CDR1 SSHAT, CDR2 FNYEAQ (reference sequence).

The V and J genes are TRBV5-1 and TRBJ1-2; no reliable D call. Trimming shortened V by 3 bases and J by 2 bases, and 20 bases separated the two germline ends. CDR3 length equals 17 residues. Germline V gene sequence: CDR1 SGHRS, CDR2 YFSETQ. The CDR3 sequence: CASSYTNLGEVNYGYTF. CDR3 DNA sequence: TGCGCCAGCAGCTATACTAATTTGGGAGAGGTGAACTATGGCTACACCTTC.

Here the CDR3 reads CASRDRGLGGYTF. As DNA, the CDR3 is TGTGCCAGCAGGGACAGGGGGCTAGGTGGCTACACCTTC. The rearrangement uses TRBV27 and TRBJ1-2, with 11 nucleotides matching TRBD1. Germline V lookup: CDR1 MNHEY, CDR2 SMNVEV (reference sequence). There are 13 residues in the CDR3. V trimming: 6 bases; J trimming: 7 bases; junction bases outside the gene matches: 4.